These T cell receptor beta chains were read from a single sample in a study of ipilimumab plus nivolumab after autologous stem cell transplantation. Profiled with immunoSEQ multiplex PCR; TCRdb holds only in-frame clones, not every one. Here the sample spans about 9,700 clones, 78% being singletons. This sample comprised PBMCs, obtained in a trial of ipilimumab plus nivolumab as post-transplant consolidation. Every receptor here comes from a male donor with diffuse large B-cell lymphoma. Each CDR3 is given with its conserved first and last residue. D genes are given only for firm matches. The size entry is marked missing in some rows and otherwise reads once, few, many or a size class.

j_gene: TRBJ2-5
len: 19
v_gene: TRBV10-1
d_gene: TRBD1
abundance: -
CDR3nt: TGCGCCAGCAGTGAGTCGGCTAATGGGACAGGGGCTTGCCAAGAGACCCAGTACTTC
CDR3aa: CASSESANGTGACQETQYF

j_gene: TRBJ2-1
len: 13
v_gene: TRBV27
d_gene: TRBD1
abundance: -
CDR3nt: TGTGCCAGCAGTCGACAGGGAACCAATGAGCAGTTCTTC
CDR3aa: CASSRQGTNEQFF

j_gene: TRBJ1-2
len: 14
v_gene: TRBV29-1
d_gene: TRBD1
abundance: -
CDR3nt: TGCAGCGTTGAAGATATGGGGACAGGGTATGGCTACACCTTC
CDR3aa: CSVEDMGTGYGYTF

j_gene: TRBJ2-1
len: 18
v_gene: TRBV27
d_gene: -
abundance: -
CDR3nt: TGTGCCAGCAAGAAAAGCCCAACTAGTTTCGGCTCCTACAATGAGCAGTTCTTC
CDR3aa: CASKKSPTSFGSYNEQFF

j_gene: TRBJ2-7
len: 11
v_gene: TRBV6-1
d_gene: -
abundance: -
CDR3nt: TGTGCCAGCAGTCACAGGTACGAGCAGTACTTC
CDR3aa: CASSHRYEQYF

j_gene: TRBJ1-2
len: 11
v_gene: TRBV28
d_gene: -
abundance: -
CDR3nt: TGTGCCAGCAGCTCAGTCTATGGCTACACCTTC
CDR3aa: CASSSVYGYTF

j_gene: TRBJ2-7
len: 14
v_gene: TRBV7-8
d_gene: TRBD2
abundance: once
CDR3nt: TGTGCCAGCAGCTATGGGGGGGGGACCTACGAGCAGTACTTC
CDR3aa: CASSYGGGTYEQYF

j_gene: TRBJ1-5
len: 17
v_gene: TRBV2
d_gene: TRBD1
abundance: -
CDR3nt: TGTGCCAGCAGTGCAGCCGGGACAGGGGTGCGCAATCAGCCCCAGCATTTT
CDR3aa: CASSAAGTGVRNQPQHF

j_gene: TRBJ2-1
len: 13
v_gene: TRBV5-1
d_gene: -
abundance: medium-sized
CDR3nt: TGCGCCAGCAGCTTCTCAGACTACAATGAGCAGTTCTTC
CDR3aa: CASSFSDYNEQFF

j_gene: TRBJ1-5
len: 19
v_gene: TRBV4-1
d_gene: -
abundance: -
CDR3nt: TGCGCCAGCAGCCAAGATGTCTCTGGCATTATTGCTGTTGTTCAGCCCCAGCATTTT
CDR3aa: CASSQDVSGIIAVVQPQHF

j_gene: TRBJ1-1
len: 15
v_gene: TRBV5-1
d_gene: -
abundance: -
CDR3nt: TGCGCCAGCAGCTTGGCTGGGAAAGGGAACACTGAAGCTTTCTTT
CDR3aa: CASSLAGKGNTEAFF

j_gene: TRBJ2-7
len: 12
v_gene: TRBV28
d_gene: -
abundance: -
CDR3nt: TGTGCCAGCAGTTTATATGCCTACGAGCAGTACTTC
CDR3aa: CASSLYAYEQYF

j_gene: TRBJ1-1
len: 14
v_gene: TRBV28
d_gene: -
abundance: -
CDR3nt: TGTGCCAGCAGTTTCGTGGGTCTTAACACTGAAGCTTTCTTT
CDR3aa: CASSFVGLNTEAFF

j_gene: TRBJ2-7
len: 19
v_gene: TRBV7-5
d_gene: -
abundance: -
CDR3nt: TGTGCCAGAAGCTTATCCCCGGGACAGGCCCCCCGAACCCCCTACGAGCAGTACTTC
CDR3aa: CARSLSPGQAPRTPYEQYF

j_gene: TRBJ2-7
len: 14
v_gene: TRBV4-3
d_gene: -
abundance: once
CDR3nt: TGCGCCAGCAGCCTGTATCCGACCTCCTACGAGCAGTACTTC
CDR3aa: CASSLYPTSYEQYF

j_gene: TRBJ1-4
len: 14
v_gene: TRBV28
d_gene: -
abundance: -
CDR3nt: TGTGCCAGCAGTTCCCCCTCCCTGGGGTCGGGGGAGCATTTT
CDR3aa: CASSSPSLGSGEHF

j_gene: TRBJ1-5
len: 15
v_gene: TRBV19
d_gene: -
abundance: -
CDR3nt: -
CDR3aa: CASRRISAGNQPQHF

j_gene: TRBJ2-7
len: 14
v_gene: TRBV28
d_gene: -
abundance: -
CDR3nt: TGTGCCAGCAGTTTCTTTGGTTTCGCCTACGAGCAGTACTTC
CDR3aa: CASSFFGFAYEQYF

j_gene: TRBJ2-7
len: 12
v_gene: TRBV28
d_gene: -
abundance: -
CDR3nt: TGTGCCAGCAGTCTAAGGTCAGACGAGCAGTACTTC
CDR3aa: CASSLRSDEQYF

j_gene: TRBJ2-1
len: 16
v_gene: TRBV15
d_gene: -
abundance: -
CDR3nt: TGTGCCACCAGCAGAGTAACCGATCCACCGGGCAATGAGCAGTTCTTC
CDR3aa: CATSRVTDPPGNEQFF

j_gene: TRBJ2-5
len: 11
v_gene: TRBV6-6
d_gene: -
abundance: -
CDR3nt: TGTGCCAGCAGTCGAAGAGAGACCCAGTACTTC
CDR3aa: CASSRRETQYF

j_gene: TRBJ2-2
len: 16
v_gene: TRBV30
d_gene: TRBD2
abundance: -
CDR3nt: TGTGCCTGGACCCCCTCGTGGCAGGGAGGGACCGGGGAGCTGTTTTTT
CDR3aa: CAWTPSWQGGTGELFF

j_gene: TRBJ1-2
len: 15
v_gene: TRBV9
d_gene: TRBD1
abundance: few
CDR3nt: TGTGCCAGCAGCCCACGACAGGGATCGTACTATGGCTACACCTTC
CDR3aa: CASSPRQGSYYGYTF

j_gene: TRBJ1-1
len: 14
v_gene: TRBV5-1
d_gene: TRBD1
abundance: -
CDR3nt: TGCGCCAGCAGCTGGGGACAGGCGAACACTGAAGCTTTCTTT
CDR3aa: CASSWGQANTEAFF

j_gene: TRBJ1-5
len: 16
v_gene: TRBV27
d_gene: TRBD1
abundance: -
CDR3nt: TGTGCCAGCAGTCCCCCGGACAGGGGGCGGAATCAGCCCCAGCATTTT
CDR3aa: CASSPPDRGRNQPQHF

j_gene: TRBJ2-7
len: 13
v_gene: TRBV4-3
d_gene: -
abundance: -
CDR3nt: TGCGCCAGCAGCCAATCGGACGGTTACGAGCAGTACTTC
CDR3aa: CASSQSDGYEQYF

j_gene: TRBJ2-5
len: 13
v_gene: TRBV5-6
d_gene: -
abundance: -
CDR3nt: TGTGCCAGCAGCTTGTGGGGGGAAGAGACCCAGTACTTC
CDR3aa: CASSLWGEETQYF

j_gene: TRBJ2-7
len: 16
v_gene: TRBV5-5
d_gene: -
abundance: -
CDR3nt: TGTGCCAGCCGACTCAGGGCTGTAGGGTCCTACGAGGAGCAGTACTTC
CDR3aa: CASRLRAVGSYEEQYF

j_gene: TRBJ1-4
len: 16
v_gene: TRBV7-2
d_gene: -
abundance: -
CDR3nt: TGTGCCAGCAGCTTAGGGGCCCTCGTAGGGGATGAAAAACTGTTTTTT
CDR3aa: CASSLGALVGDEKLFF

j_gene: TRBJ1-1
len: 15
v_gene: TRBV4-2
d_gene: -
abundance: -
CDR3nt: TGTGCCAGCAGCCAAGTGGGGACGGTAAGTCATGAAGCTTTCTTT
CDR3aa: CASSQVGTVSHEAFF

j_gene: TRBJ1-2
len: 15
v_gene: TRBV19
d_gene: TRBD1
abundance: few
CDR3nt: TGTGCCAGTAGTATTGGCACAGGGGGTGGCTATGGCTACACCTTC
CDR3aa: CASSIGTGGGYGYTF

j_gene: TRBJ2-2
len: 13
v_gene: TRBV28
d_gene: -
abundance: -
CDR3nt: TGTGCCAGCAGACCCGCCGGGGCCGGGGAGCTGTTTTTT
CDR3aa: CASRPAGAGELFF

j_gene: TRBJ1-2
len: 15
v_gene: TRBV21-1
d_gene: -
abundance: -
CDR3nt: TGTGCCAGCAGCAAAGTAAACTTTCCTAACTATGGCTACACCTTC
CDR3aa: CASSKVNFPNYGYTF

j_gene: TRBJ1-3
len: 13
v_gene: TRBV7-6
d_gene: -
abundance: -
CDR3nt: TGTGCCAGCAGCTTCGGTTTGGCGGACACCATATATTTT
CDR3aa: CASSFGLADTIYF

j_gene: TRBJ2-7
len: 14
v_gene: TRBV28
d_gene: -
abundance: -
CDR3nt: TGTGCCAGCAGTTTCCGCCGGGCCGACCACGAGCAGTACTTC
CDR3aa: CASSFRRADHEQYF

j_gene: TRBJ2-7
len: 17
v_gene: TRBV29-1
d_gene: TRBD1
abundance: -
CDR3nt: TGCAGCGTCGCTCCGGGACAGGGCCGACCGAGCTCCTACGAGCAGTACTTC
CDR3aa: CSVAPGQGRPSSYEQYF

j_gene: TRBJ1-1
len: 11
v_gene: TRBV6-1
d_gene: -
abundance: -
CDR3nt: TGTGCCAGCAGTGACGACCCTGAAGCTTTCTTT
CDR3aa: CASSDDPEAFF

j_gene: TRBJ1-2
len: 15
v_gene: TRBV4-1
d_gene: -
abundance: large
CDR3nt: TGCGCCAGCAGCCAAGAGGCACCTCGCCCCTATGGCTACACCTTC
CDR3aa: CASSQEAPRPYGYTF

j_gene: TRBJ2-5
len: 14
v_gene: TRBV7-9
d_gene: TRBD2
abundance: -
CDR3nt: TGTGCCAGCAGCAGAAGCGGGGGGTTGACGGCCCAGTACTTC
CDR3aa: CASSRSGGLTAQYF

j_gene: TRBJ1-4
len: 13
v_gene: TRBV19
d_gene: TRBD1
abundance: -
CDR3nt: TGTGCCAGTAGAGACAGGGGGGACGAAAAACTGTTTTTT
CDR3aa: CASRDRGDEKLFF

j_gene: TRBJ2-2
len: 17
v_gene: TRBV28
d_gene: TRBD1
abundance: -
CDR3nt: TGTACCAGCATGTCCGTGGCGGACAGGGCGAACACCGGGGAGCTGTTTTTT
CDR3aa: CTSMSVADRANTGELFF

j_gene: TRBJ1-6
len: 11
v_gene: TRBV27
d_gene: -
abundance: -
CDR3nt: TGTGCCAGCTTCGAATCTTCACCCCTCCACTTT
CDR3aa: CASFESSPLHF

j_gene: TRBJ1-2
len: 11
v_gene: TRBV28
d_gene: -
abundance: few
CDR3nt: TGTGCCACCGACAGGTCGGCTGGCTACACCTTC
CDR3aa: CATDRSAGYTF

j_gene: TRBJ2-3
len: 18
v_gene: TRBV11-3
d_gene: TRBD2
abundance: -
CDR3nt: TGTGCCAGCAGCATAGGACTAGCGGGGGGCCCCAGCACAGATACGCAGTATTTT
CDR3aa: CASSIGLAGGPSTDTQYF

j_gene: TRBJ1-6
len: 12
v_gene: TRBV27
d_gene: -
abundance: few
CDR3nt: TGTGCCAGCAGTTTAGGAAATTCACCCCTCCACTTT
CDR3aa: CASSLGNSPLHF

j_gene: TRBJ2-1
len: 13
v_gene: TRBV30
d_gene: -
abundance: -
CDR3nt: TGTGCCTGGAGTGCACAAACGTACAATGAGCAGTTCTTC
CDR3aa: CAWSAQTYNEQFF

j_gene: TRBJ2-3
len: 16
v_gene: TRBV5-4
d_gene: TRBD2
abundance: -
CDR3nt: TGTGCCAGCAGCTCCGCTAGCGGGGGGAGCACAGATACGCAGTATTTT
CDR3aa: CASSSASGGSTDTQYF

j_gene: TRBJ1-2
len: 14
v_gene: TRBV5-5
d_gene: -
abundance: few
CDR3nt: TGTGCCAGCAGCCGGGACGGTACTAACTATGGCTACACCTTC
CDR3aa: CASSRDGTNYGYTF

j_gene: TRBJ2-5
len: 15
v_gene: TRBV9
d_gene: -
abundance: -
CDR3nt: TGTGCCAGCAGCGTGGGCGGCACAAGGCAAGAGACCCAGTACTTC
CDR3aa: CASSVGGTRQETQYF

j_gene: TRBJ2-7
len: 15
v_gene: TRBV28
d_gene: -
abundance: few
CDR3nt: TGTGCCAGCAGTTTACTTAGAAGGGACGGCTACGAGCAGTACTTC
CDR3aa: CASSLLRRDGYEQYF

j_gene: TRBJ2-2
len: 15
v_gene: TRBV13
d_gene: -
abundance: -
CDR3nt: TGTGCCAGCAGCATCAGCGGAAGAGGGACCGGGGAGCTGTTTTTT
CDR3aa: CASSISGRGTGELFF

j_gene: TRBJ2-5
len: 17
v_gene: TRBV7-2
d_gene: -
abundance: -
CDR3nt: TGTGCCAGCAGCTTAGCGGTCATGGGGTTGCGGCGGGAGACCCAGTACTTC
CDR3aa: CASSLAVMGLRRETQYF

j_gene: TRBJ2-1
len: 18
v_gene: TRBV9
d_gene: TRBD1
abundance: -
CDR3nt: TGTGCCAGCAGCGTAGAAGGGGACAGTCCAAGCTCCTACAATGAGCAGTTCTTC
CDR3aa: CASSVEGDSPSSYNEQFF

j_gene: TRBJ2-7
len: 12
v_gene: TRBV10-2
d_gene: TRBD1
abundance: -
CDR3nt: TGCGCCAGCCTTACCGACAGGGAAGAGCAGTACTTC
CDR3aa: CASLTDREEQYF

j_gene: TRBJ2-1
len: 16
v_gene: TRBV27
d_gene: TRBD2
abundance: -
CDR3nt: TGTGCCAGCAGTTTCCTCTCTAGCGGGACCTACAATGAGCAGTTCTTC
CDR3aa: CASSFLSSGTYNEQFF

j_gene: TRBJ1-2
len: 15
v_gene: TRBV5-1
d_gene: -
abundance: -
CDR3nt: TGCGCCAGCAGCCCTGAGGGGGATCTTAACTATGGCTACACCTTC
CDR3aa: CASSPEGDLNYGYTF

j_gene: TRBJ2-6
len: 18
v_gene: TRBV28
d_gene: -
abundance: -
CDR3nt: TGTGCCAGCAGTACTGTGGGTTTGACACAAAGTCGGGCCAACGTCCTGACTTTC
CDR3aa: CASSTVGLTQSRANVLTF

j_gene: TRBJ2-3
len: 15
v_gene: TRBV5-1
d_gene: TRBD1
abundance: -
CDR3nt: TGCGCCAGCAGAGATTGGACAGGGGGCACAGATACGCAGTATTTT
CDR3aa: CASRDWTGGTDTQYF

j_gene: TRBJ2-1
len: 16
v_gene: TRBV4-1
d_gene: TRBD1
abundance: once
CDR3nt: TGCGCCAGCAGCCAAGAGGGGGCAGGGGGCGGGGATGAGCAGTTCTTC
CDR3aa: CASSQEGAGGGDEQFF

j_gene: TRBJ2-1
len: 18
v_gene: TRBV30
d_gene: TRBD2
abundance: -
CDR3nt: TGTGCCTGGAAGAAGGGAGGGAGGTTCAGCCAAGGGTACAATGAGCAGTTCTTC
CDR3aa: CAWKKGGRFSQGYNEQFF